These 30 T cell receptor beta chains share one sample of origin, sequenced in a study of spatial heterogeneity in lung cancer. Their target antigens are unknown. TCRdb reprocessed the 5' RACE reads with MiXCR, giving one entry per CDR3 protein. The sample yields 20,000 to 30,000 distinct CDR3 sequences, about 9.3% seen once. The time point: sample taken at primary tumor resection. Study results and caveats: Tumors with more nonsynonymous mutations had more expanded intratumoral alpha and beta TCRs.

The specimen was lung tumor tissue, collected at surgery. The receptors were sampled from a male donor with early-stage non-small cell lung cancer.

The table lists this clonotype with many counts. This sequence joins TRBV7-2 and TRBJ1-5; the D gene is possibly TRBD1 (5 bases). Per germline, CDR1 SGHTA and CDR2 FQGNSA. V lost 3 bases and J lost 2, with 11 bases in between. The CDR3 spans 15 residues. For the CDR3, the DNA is TGTGCCAGCAGCTTCGGAGGGACCCGCAATCAGCCCCAGCATTTT. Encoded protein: CASSFGGTRNQPQHF.

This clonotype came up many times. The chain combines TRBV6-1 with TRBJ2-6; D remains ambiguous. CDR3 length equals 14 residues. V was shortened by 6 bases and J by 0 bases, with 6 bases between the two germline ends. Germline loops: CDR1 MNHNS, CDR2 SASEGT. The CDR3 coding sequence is TGTGCCAGCAGACAGTTCTCTGGGGCCAACGTCCTGACTTTC. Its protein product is CASRQFSGANVLTF.

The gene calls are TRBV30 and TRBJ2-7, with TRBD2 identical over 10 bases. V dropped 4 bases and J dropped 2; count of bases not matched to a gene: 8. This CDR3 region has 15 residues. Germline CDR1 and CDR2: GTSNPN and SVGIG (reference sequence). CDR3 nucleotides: TGTGCCTGGATCCCCAGCGGGAGGGGGGCCTACGAGCAGTACTTC. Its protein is CAWIPSGRGAYEQYF.

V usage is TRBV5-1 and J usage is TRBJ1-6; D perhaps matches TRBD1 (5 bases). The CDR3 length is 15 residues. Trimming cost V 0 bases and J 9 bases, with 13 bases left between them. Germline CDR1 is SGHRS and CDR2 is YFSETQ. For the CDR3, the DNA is TGCGCCAGCAGCTTGGAAGGGCGCCAGGGTTCACCCCTCCACTTT. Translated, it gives CASSLEGRQGSPLHF. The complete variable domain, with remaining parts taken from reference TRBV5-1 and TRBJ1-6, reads KAGVTQTPRYLIKTRGQQVTLSCSPISGHRSVSWYQQTPGQGLQFLFEYFSETQRNKGNFPGRFSGRQFSNSRSEMNVSTLELGDSALYLCASSLEGRQGSPLHFGNGTRLTVT.

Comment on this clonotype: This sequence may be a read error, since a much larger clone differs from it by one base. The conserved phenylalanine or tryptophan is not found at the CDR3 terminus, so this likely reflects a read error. CDR3 nucleotide sequence: TGTGCCAGCAGCCGCCAGTCAGTCGGGACTGGGGGCGAGCAGTACTCC. Protein: CASSRQSVGTGGEQYS. V usage is TRBV4-2 and J usage is TRBJ2-7, with D perhaps TRBD2 (6 bases). The CDR3 is made up of 16 amino acids. V gave up 4 bases and J gave up 6 bases, with 22 bases separating them. Germline loops: CDR1 LGHNA, CDR2 YNFKEQ.

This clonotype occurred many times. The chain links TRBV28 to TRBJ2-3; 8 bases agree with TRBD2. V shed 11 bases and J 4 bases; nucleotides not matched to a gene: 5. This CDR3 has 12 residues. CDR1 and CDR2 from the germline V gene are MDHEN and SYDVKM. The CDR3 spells CAGGTSADTQYF. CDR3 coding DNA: TGTGCCGGCGGGACTAGTGCAGATACGCAGTATTTT. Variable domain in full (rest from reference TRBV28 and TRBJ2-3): DVKVTQSSRYLVKRTGEKVFLECVQDMDHENMFWYRQDPGLGLRLIYFSYDVKMKEKGDIPEGYSVSREKKERFSLILESASTNQTSMYLCAGGTSADTQYFGPGTRLTVL.

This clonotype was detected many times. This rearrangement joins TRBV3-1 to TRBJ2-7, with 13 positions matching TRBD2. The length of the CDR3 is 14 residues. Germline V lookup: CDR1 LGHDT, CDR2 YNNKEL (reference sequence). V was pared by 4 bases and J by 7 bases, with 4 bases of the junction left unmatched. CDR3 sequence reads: CASSPGLAGVEQYF. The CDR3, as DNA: TGTGCCAGCAGCCCCGGACTAGCGGGAGTGGAGCAGTACTTC.

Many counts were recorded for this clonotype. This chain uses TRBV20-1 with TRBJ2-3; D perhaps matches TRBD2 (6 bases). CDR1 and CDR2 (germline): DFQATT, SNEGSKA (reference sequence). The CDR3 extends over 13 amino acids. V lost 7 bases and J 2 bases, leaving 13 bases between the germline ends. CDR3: CSEWGGATDTQYF. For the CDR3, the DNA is TGCAGTGAGTGGGGCGGGGCCACAGATACGCAGTATTTT.

The CDR3 loop reads CSVTHAGFGELFF. The CDR3 DNA is TGCAGCGTCACGCACGCAGGGTTCGGGGAGCTGTTTTTT. V and J are TRBV29-1 and TRBJ2-2; perhaps TRBD1 as D (5 bases). The germline CDR1 and CDR2 sequences are SQVTM and ANQGSEA. The CDR3 spans 13 residues. V was shortened by 6 bases and J by 7 bases, with 15 bases between the two germline ends.

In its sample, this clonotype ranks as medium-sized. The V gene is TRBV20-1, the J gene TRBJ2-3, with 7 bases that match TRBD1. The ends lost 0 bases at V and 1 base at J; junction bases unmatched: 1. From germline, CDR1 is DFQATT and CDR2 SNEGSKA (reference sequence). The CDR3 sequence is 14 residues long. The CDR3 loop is CSAREGQGTDTQYF. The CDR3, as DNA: TGCAGTGCTAGAGAAGGACAGGGCACAGATACGCAGTATTTT.

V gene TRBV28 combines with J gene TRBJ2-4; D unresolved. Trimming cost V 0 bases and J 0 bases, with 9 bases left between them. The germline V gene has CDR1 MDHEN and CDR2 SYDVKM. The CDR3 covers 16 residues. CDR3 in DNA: TGTGCCAGCAGTTTATGGCGTACTCTAGCCAAAAACATTCAGTACTTC. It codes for CASSLWRTLAKNIQYF.

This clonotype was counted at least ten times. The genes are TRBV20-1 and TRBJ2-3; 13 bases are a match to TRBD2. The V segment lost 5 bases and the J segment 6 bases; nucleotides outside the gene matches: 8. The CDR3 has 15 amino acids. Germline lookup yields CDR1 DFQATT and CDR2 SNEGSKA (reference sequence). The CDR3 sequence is CSALLAGGTRDTQYF. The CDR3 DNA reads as TGCAGTGCTTTACTAGCGGGGGGGACCCGGGATACGCAGTATTTT.

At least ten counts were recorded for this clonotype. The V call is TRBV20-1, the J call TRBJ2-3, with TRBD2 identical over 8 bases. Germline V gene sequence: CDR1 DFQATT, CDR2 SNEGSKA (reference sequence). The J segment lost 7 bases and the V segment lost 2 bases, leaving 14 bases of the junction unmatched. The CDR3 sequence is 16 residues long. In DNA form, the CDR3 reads TGCAGTGCTAGAACGGCGGCCTCTGCTAGCGGGTATACGCAGTATTTT. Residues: CSARTAASASGYTQYF.

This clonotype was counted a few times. This CDR3 reads CASVMAEQGPQHF. The CDR3 nucleotides are TGTGCCAGCGTAATGGCGGAGCAAGGGCCCCAGCATTTT. The gene calls are TRBV6-8 and TRBJ1-5; the D is unclear. The germline gives CDR1 MNHGY, CDR2 SAAAGT. V lost 8 bases to trimming and J lost 9 bases, with 17 bases between them. The CDR3 has 13 residues.

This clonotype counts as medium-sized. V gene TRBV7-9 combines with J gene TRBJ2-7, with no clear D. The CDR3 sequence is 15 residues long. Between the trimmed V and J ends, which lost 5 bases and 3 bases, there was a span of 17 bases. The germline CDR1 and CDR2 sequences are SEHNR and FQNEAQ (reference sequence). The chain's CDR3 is CASSPVGASLYEQYF. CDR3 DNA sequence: TGTGCCAGCAGCCCAGTAGGCGCCAGCCTCTACGAGCAGTACTTC.

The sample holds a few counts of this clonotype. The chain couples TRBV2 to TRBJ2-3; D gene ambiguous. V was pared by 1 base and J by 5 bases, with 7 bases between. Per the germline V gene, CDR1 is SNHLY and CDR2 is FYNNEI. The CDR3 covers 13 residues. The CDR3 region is CASSEGPIDTQYF. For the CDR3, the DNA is TGTGCCAGCAGTGAAGGCCCAATAGATACGCAGTATTTT.

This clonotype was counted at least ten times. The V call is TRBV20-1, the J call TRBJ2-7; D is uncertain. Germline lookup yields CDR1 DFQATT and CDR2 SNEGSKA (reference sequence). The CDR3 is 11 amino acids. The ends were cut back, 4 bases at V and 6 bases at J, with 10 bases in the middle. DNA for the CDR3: TGCAGTGCTAACCGAGGCCCCGAGCAGTACTTC. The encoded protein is CSANRGPEQYF.

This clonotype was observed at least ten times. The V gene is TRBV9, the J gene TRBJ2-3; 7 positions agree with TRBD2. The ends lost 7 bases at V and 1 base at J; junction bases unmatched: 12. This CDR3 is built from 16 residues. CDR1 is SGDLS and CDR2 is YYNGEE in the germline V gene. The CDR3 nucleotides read TGTGCCAGCGCCCCGAGGGGTGCGGGGGGCACAGATACGCAGTATTTT. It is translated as CASAPRGAGGTDTQYF.

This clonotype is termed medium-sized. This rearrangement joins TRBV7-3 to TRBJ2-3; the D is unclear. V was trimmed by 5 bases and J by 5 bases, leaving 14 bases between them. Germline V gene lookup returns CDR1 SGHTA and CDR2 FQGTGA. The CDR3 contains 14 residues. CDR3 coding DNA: TGTGCCAGCAGCATTGTGGCGGACGGAGATACGCAGTATTTT. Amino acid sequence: CASSIVADGDTQYF.

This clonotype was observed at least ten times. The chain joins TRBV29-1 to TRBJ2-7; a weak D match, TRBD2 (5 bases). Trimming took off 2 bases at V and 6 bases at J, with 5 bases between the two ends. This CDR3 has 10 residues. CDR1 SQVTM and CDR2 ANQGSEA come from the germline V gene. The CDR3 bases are TGCAGCGTTGAAAGCGGCGAGCAGTACTTC. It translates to CSVESGEQYF.

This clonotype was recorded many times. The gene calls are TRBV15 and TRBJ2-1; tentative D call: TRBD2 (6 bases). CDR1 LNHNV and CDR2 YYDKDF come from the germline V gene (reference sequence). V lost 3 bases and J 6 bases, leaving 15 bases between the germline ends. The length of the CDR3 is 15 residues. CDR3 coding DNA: TGTGCCACCAGCAGCCCGGCGCTGCGGGGCAATGAGCAGTTCTTC. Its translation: CATSSPALRGNEQFF.

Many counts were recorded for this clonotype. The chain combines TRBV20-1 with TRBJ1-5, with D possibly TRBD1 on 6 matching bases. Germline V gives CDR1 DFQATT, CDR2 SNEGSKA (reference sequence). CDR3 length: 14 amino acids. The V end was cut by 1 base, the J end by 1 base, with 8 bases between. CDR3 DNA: TGCAGTGCTAGAGTGGGGGGCAGCAATCAGCCCCAGCATTTT. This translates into CSARVGGSNQPQHF.

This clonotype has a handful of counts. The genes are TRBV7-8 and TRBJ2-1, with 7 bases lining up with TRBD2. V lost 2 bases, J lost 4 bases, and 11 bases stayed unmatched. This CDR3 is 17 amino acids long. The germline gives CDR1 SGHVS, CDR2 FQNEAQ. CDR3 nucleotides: TGTGCCAGCAGCTTACCCCGGGAGGCAGAGGTATACAATGAGCAGTTCTTC. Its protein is CASSLPREAEVYNEQFF.

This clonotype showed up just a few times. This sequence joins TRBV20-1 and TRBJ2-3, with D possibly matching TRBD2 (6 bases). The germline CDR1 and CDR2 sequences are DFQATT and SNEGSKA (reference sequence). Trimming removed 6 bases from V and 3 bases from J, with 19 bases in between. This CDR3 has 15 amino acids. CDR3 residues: CSAARARGGTDTQYF. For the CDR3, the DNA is TGCAGTGCCGCCCGGGCTCGTGGGGGGACAGATACGCAGTATTTT.

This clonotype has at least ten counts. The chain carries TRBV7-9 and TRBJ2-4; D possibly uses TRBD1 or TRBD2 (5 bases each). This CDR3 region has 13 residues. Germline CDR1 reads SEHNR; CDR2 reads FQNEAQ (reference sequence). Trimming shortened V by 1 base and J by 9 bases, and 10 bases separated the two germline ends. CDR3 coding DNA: TGTGCCAGCAGCTTAGATGGGGGTGGCATTCAGTACTTC. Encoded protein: CASSLDGGGIQYF.

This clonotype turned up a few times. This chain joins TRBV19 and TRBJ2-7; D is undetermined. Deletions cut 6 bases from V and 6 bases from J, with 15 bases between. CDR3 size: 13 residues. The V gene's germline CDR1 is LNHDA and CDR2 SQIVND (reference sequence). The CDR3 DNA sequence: TGTGCCAGTAGCGACCTAGGACGTAGCGAGCAGTACTTC. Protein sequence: CASSDLGRSEQYF.

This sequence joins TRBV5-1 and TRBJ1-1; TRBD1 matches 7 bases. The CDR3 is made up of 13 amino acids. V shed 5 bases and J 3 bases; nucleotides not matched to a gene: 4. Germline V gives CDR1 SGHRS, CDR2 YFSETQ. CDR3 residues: CASRTGTDTEAFF. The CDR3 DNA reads TGCGCCAGCAGAACCGGGACAGACACTGAAGCTTTCTTT.

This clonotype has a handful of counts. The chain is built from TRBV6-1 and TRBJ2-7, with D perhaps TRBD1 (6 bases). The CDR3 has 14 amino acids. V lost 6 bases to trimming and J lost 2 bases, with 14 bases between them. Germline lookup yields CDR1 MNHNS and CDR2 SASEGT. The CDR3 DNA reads TGTGCCAGCAGATTCGACAGGAGCCCCTACGAGCAGTACTTC. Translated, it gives CASRFDRSPYEQYF.

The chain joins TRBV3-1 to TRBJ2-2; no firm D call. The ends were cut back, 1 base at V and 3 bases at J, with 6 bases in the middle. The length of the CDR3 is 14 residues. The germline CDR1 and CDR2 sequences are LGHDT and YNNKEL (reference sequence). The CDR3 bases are TGTGCCAGCAGCCAAGGGGTCGACACCGGGGAGCTGTTTTTT. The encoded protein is CASSQGVDTGELFF.

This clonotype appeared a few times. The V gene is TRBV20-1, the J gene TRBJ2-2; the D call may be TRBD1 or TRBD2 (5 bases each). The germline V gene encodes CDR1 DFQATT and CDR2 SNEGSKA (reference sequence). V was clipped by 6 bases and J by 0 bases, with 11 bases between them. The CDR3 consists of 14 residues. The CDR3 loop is CSAAQGPNTGELFF. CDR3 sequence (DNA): TGCAGTGCGGCGCAGGGACCGAACACCGGGGAGCTGTTTTTT.